This T cell receptor (beta chain) originates from a study of blood T cell repertoires in COVID-19. For the study at large: The United States, Italy and Spain supplied acute and convalescent COVID-19 samples. PBMCs, B-cell-depleted T cells, or T cells provided the cDNA or gDNA that made up the material.

This clone was observed a single time. V was clipped by 6 bases and J by 7 bases, with 13 bases between them. The CDR3 is 13 residues long. Germline lookup yields CDR1 SEHNR and CDR2 FQNEAQ (reference sequence). Original data processing: Reference gene primer amplification gave nucleated cell count estimates. The assay was immunoSEQ multiplex PCR, and TCRdb's table has in-frame clones only and misses some. V and J calls and clone size are copied from that table; D and trimming were computed from the DNA. The sample includes around 250,000 clones, more than 85% seen only once; the top ten take less than 8.5%.

The origin of this receptor is a woman in her 70s with active or convalescent COVID-19. Sequenced input: peripheral blood. This chain uses TRBV7-9 with TRBJ1-3; perhaps TRBD1 as D (5 bases). CDR3 loop: CASSRDSTNTIYF. In nucleotides, the CDR3 is TGTGCCAGCAGTCGTGACAGTACGAACACCATATATTTT.